The clone carrying this T cell receptor (beta chain) was found once. Sequenced by immunoSEQ multiplex PCR; TCRdb stores in-frame clones only, minus some. Here the sample spans around 310,000 clones, around 90% being singletons. The CDR3 covers 17 residues. V was clipped by 2 bases and J by 0 bases, with 15 bases between them. In germline, CDR1 is SGHKS, CDR2 YYEKEE (reference sequence). This entry is derived from a study of blood T cell repertoires in COVID-19. This clonotype was sampled from a woman in her thirties or forties with COVID-19, enrolled during active disease. This chain links TRBV5-5 with TRBJ1-3; tentative D call: TRBD1 (5 bases). The sequencing input was peripheral blood. The CDR3 DNA follows: TGTGCCAGCAGCTTCGGTGCGGGACGGAACTCTGGAAACACCATATATTTT. It specifies CASSFGAGRNSGNTIYF.